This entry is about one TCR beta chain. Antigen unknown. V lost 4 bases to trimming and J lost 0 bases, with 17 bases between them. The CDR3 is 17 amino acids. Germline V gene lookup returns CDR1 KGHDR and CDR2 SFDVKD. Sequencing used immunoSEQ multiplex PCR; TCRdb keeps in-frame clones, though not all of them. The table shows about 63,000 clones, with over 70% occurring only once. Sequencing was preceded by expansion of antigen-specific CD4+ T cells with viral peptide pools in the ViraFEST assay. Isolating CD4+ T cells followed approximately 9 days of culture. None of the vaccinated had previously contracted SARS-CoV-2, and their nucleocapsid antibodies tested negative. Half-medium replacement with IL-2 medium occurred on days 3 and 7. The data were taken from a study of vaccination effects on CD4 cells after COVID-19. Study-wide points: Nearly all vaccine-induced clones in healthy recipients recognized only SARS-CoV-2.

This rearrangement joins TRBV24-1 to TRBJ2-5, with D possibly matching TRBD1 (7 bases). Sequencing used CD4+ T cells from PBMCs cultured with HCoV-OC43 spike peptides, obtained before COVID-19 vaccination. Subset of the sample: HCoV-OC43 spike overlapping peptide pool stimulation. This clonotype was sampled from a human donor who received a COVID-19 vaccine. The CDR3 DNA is TGTGCCACCAGTGACCGCGGACAGGAGGGAAACCAAGAGACCCAGTACTTC. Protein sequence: CATSDRGQEGNQETQYF.